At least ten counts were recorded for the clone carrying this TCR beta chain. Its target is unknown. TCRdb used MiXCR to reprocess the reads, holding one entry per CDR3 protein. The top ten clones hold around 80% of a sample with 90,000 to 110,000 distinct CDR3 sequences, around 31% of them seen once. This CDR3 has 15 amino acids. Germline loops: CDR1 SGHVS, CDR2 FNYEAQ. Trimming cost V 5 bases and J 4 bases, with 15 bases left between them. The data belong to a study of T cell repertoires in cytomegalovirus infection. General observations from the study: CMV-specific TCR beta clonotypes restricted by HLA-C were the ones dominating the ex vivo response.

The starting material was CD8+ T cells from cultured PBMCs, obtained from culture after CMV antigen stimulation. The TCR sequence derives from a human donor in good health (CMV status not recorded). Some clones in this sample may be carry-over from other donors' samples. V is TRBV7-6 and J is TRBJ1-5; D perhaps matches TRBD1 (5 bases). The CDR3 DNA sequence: TGTGCCAGCAGCCTTTACACAGGAACTAATCAGCCCCAGCATTTT. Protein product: CASSLYTGTNQPQHF.